Below, 9 T cell receptor beta chains from the same sample are listed, as sequenced in a study of identical twins. TCRdb reprocessed the 5' RACE reads via MiXCR and lists one record per CDR3 protein. In the table there are fewer than 250,000 distinct CDR3 sequences, about 7.5% of which are singletons. This sample was shared with a second study, whose subject was yellow fever vaccine responses in identical twins.

The sequencing input was CD8+ T cells sorted from blood. The receptors originated from a woman under 30 in good health.

The sample holds many counts of this clonotype. The chain recombines TRBV12-3 or TRBV12-4 with TRBJ2-5; possibly TRBD1 for D (6 bases). Between the trimmed V and J ends, which lost 6 bases and 4 bases, there was a span of 18 bases. CDR3 length equals 15 residues. In DNA, the CDR3 is TGTGCCAGCAGCTCGTACCACAGGGCCTCAGAGACCCAGTACTTC. Its translation is CASSSYHRASETQYF.

V and J are TRBV14 and TRBJ2-1, with 8 bases aligning to TRBD2. The CDR3 sequence is 13 residues long. Trimming took 6 bases from V and 6 from J; bases not matched to a gene: 4. CDR1 is SGHDN and CDR2 is FVKESK in the germline V gene. Here the CDR3 reads CASRSGSSNEQFF. DNA of the CDR3: TGTGCCAGCAGAAGCGGGAGTAGCAATGAGCAGTTCTTC. Drawing the rest from reference TRBV14 and TRBJ2-1, the complete variable domain is EAGVTQFPSHSVIEKGQTVTLRCDPISGHDNLYWYRRVMGKEIKFLLHFVKESKQDESGMPNNRFLAERTGGTYSTLKVQPAELEDSGVYFCASRSGSSNEQFFGPGTRLTVL.

This clonotype showed up many times. V usage is TRBV29-1 and J usage is TRBJ2-3; no definite D call. The CDR3 is 11 residues long. V gave up 2 bases and J gave up 6 bases, with 6 bases separating them. The germline CDR1 and CDR2 sequences are SQVTM and ANQGSEA. CDR3 residues: CSVEWYDTQYF. CDR3 in DNA: TGCAGCGTTGAATGGTATGATACGCAGTATTTT.

V usage is TRBV3-1 and J usage is TRBJ2-2; 7 bases fit TRBD2. Germline trimming cut 1 base from V and 1 base from J; bases unmatched to any gene: 3. Germline assignment: CDR1 LGHDT and CDR2 YNNKEL (reference sequence). The CDR3 is 16 amino acids. The CDR3 DNA sequence: TGTGCCAGCAGCCAAGTTGCTAGCGGGAACACCGGGGAGCTGTTTTTT. Translating gives CASSQVASGNTGELFF.

This clonotype was recorded at least ten times. V usage is TRBV9 and J usage is TRBJ2-3; no reliable D call. There are 17 residues in the CDR3. The germline CDR1 and CDR2 sequences are SGDLS and YYNGEE. V shed 0 bases and J shed 2 bases, with 16 bases lying between them. The CDR3 here is CASSVGTASYHTDTQYF. CDR3 DNA sequence: TGTGCCAGCAGCGTAGGTACAGCCAGCTACCACACAGATACGCAGTATTTT. Full variable domain (missing parts from reference TRBV9 and TRBJ2-3): DSGVTQTPKHLITATGQRVTLRCSPRSGDLSVYWYQQSLDQGLQFLIQYYNGEERAKGNILERFSAQQFPDLHSELNLSSLELGDSALYFCASSVGTASYHTDTQYFGPGTRLTVL.

The table lists this clonotype with a few counts. The rearrangement joins TRBV2 to TRBJ2-5, with D maybe TRBD2 (5 bases). The CDR3 extends over 18 amino acids. Per germline, CDR1 SNHLY and CDR2 FYNNEI. Trimming stripped 6 bases from V and 2 bases from J, with 25 bases between. The CDR3 here is CASSTHRGSEIYQETQYF. CDR3 DNA sequence: TGTGCCAGCAGCACGCACCGGGGTAGCGAGATCTATCAAGAGACCCAGTACTTC.

This clonotype appeared a single time. The chain carries TRBV19 and TRBJ2-1; D is uncertain. The V gene's germline CDR1 is LNHDA and CDR2 SQIVND (reference sequence). Trimming pared 5 bases from V and 4 bases from J, leaving 15 bases between. The length of the CDR3 is 15 residues. CDR3 DNA sequence: TGTGCCAGTAGTTATACCACTCGAACTTACAATGAGCAGTTCTTC. Encoded protein: CASSYTTRTYNEQFF.

This clonotype showed up many times. The CDR3 loop is CASSLFGGSNQPQHF. CDR3 nucleotide sequence: TGCGCCAGCAGCTTATTTGGGGGAAGCAATCAGCCCCAGCATTTT. This rearrangement joins TRBV5-1 to TRBJ1-5; a weak D match, TRBD1 (5 bases). V dropped 2 bases and J dropped 1 base, with 10 bases sitting between them. Germline V gives CDR1 SGHRS, CDR2 YFSETQ. CDR3 length equals 15 residues.

A remark on this clonotype: With a much larger clone just one base away, this may be a read error. This rearrangement joins TRBV5-5 to TRBJ1-1, with D unclear. V lost 2 bases to trimming and J lost 0 bases, with 5 bases between them. Germline V gene data show CDR1 as SGHKS and CDR2 as YYEKEE (reference sequence). The CDR3 runs 13 residues. The CDR3 here is CASSLWVNTEAFF. Written as DNA, the CDR3 is TGTGCCAGCAGCTTATGGGTGAACACTGAAGCTTTCTTT.